Following are 5 T cell receptor beta chains from one sample sequenced in a study of HIV-infected patients and healthy controls (dated by TCRdb to the mid-2010s). Preparation of the library involved 5' RACE. TCRdb shows the sequencer as Illumina MiSeq. TCRdb reprocessed the public reads (quality trimming at Q25 with fastp, clone calling with MiXCR) and kept in-frame beta chains. Entries that share a CDR3 protein sequence are merged under the most common genes and DNA. The sample data list tens of thousands of distinct CDR3 sequences, and less than 20% of these were observed just once. Of the sample, 1.4% to 1.5% is held by the ten largest clones. Sequencing was performed on CD4+ T cells from blood. These receptors came from a human donor in good health.

V gene TRBV11-2 combines with J gene TRBJ1-3; TRBD1 might be the D (6 bases). The CDR3 is 15 amino acids. CDR1 SGHAT and CDR2 FQNNGV come from the germline V gene. The V and J ends lost 0 bases and 3 bases respectively, with 9 bases between them. The DNA for the CDR3 is TGTGCCAGCAGCTTAGAGGGGGCAAGTGGAAACACCATATATTTT. Its translation is CASSLEGASGNTIYF.

This clonotype was observed many times. This chain connects TRBV18 to TRBJ2-3; D is unclear. Between the trimmed V and J ends, which lost 2 bases and 2 bases, there was a span of 2 bases. The germline V gene encodes CDR1 KGHSH and CDR2 LQKENI. The CDR3 sequence is 12 residues long. CDR3 sequence (DNA): TGTGCCAGCTCACCATACACAGATACGCAGTATTTT. This translates into CASSPYTDTQYF.

This clonotype was observed many times. The chain combines TRBV7-9 with TRBJ2-7; TRBD2 matches 10 bases. The V gene's germline CDR1 is SEHNR and CDR2 FQNEAQ (reference sequence). Germline trimming cut 1 base from V and 4 bases from J; bases unmatched to any gene: 1. The CDR3 runs to 14 residues. The CDR3 here is CASSLGAGGYEQYF. The CDR3 DNA is TGTGCCAGCAGCTTAGGAGCGGGAGGGTACGAGCAGTACTTC.

This clonotype was observed a few times. The chain employs TRBV18 and TRBJ1-6; D remains unclear. CDR3 length: 16 amino acids. Trimming stripped 0 bases from V and 2 bases from J, with 8 bases between. In germline, CDR1 is KGHSH, CDR2 LQKENI. CDR3 sequence reads: CASSPPIGTYNSPLHF. Here the CDR3 DNA reads TGTGCCAGCTCACCACCGATCGGAACCTATAATTCACCCCTCCACTTT.

The chain uses TRBV5-6 and TRBJ1-1, with 8 bases lining up with TRBD1. The CDR3 sequence is 14 residues long. V dropped 5 bases and J dropped 7; count of bases not matched to a gene: 10. The germline CDR1 and CDR2 sequences are SGHDT and YYEEEE. The DNA for the CDR3 is TGTGCCAGCAGAAGACGGACAGGGACGAGTGAAGCTTTCTTT. Translated: CASRRRTGTSEAFF. Using reference TRBV5-6 and TRBJ1-1 for the parts outside the CDR3, the full variable domain is DAGVTQSPTHLIKTRGQQVTLRCSPKSGHDTVSWYQQALGQGPQFIFQYYEEEERQRGNFPDRFSGHQFPNYSSELNVNALLLGDSALYLCASRRRTGTSEAFFGQGTRLTVV.